This entry describes one T cell receptor (beta chain). Only in-frame clones appear in the TCRdb table, and some are missing; sequencing was by immunoSEQ multiplex PCR. Of fewer than 400,000 clones in the sample, roughly 90% are singletons; the top ten hold around 1.7%. The data were taken from a study of blood T cell repertoires in COVID-19. Overall study context: T cells, B-cell-depleted T cells, or PBMCs supplied cDNA or gDNA.

Germline-derived CDR1 and CDR2 are MNHEY and SMNVEV (reference sequence). The junction had 11 bases not matched to a gene; V was cut back by 6 bases and J by 4 bases. The CDR3 extends over 15 amino acids. The TCR comes from a woman between 25 and 40 years old who had recovered from COVID-19. The J gene is TRBJ1-1, the V gene TRBV27, with 7 bases matching TRBD1. Specimen: PBMCs or T cells enriched from blood (not recorded which). Here the CDR3 reads CASSRFSKGATEAFF. The CDR3 nucleotides are TGTGCCAGCAGCCGCTTTAGCAAGGGGGCCACTGAAGCTTTCTTT.